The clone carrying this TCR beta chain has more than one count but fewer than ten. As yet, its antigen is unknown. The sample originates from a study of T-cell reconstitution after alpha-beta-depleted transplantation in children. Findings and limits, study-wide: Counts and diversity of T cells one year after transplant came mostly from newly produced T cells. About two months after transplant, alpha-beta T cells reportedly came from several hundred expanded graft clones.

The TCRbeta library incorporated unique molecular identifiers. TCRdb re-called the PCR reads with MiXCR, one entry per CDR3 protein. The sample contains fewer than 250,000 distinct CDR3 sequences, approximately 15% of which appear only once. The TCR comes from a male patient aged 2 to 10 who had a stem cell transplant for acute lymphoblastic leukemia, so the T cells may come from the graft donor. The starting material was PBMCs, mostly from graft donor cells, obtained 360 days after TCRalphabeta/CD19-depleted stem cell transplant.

CDR3 DNA sequence: TGCGCCAGCGTACTAGCGGGAGGGGAGACCCAGTACTTC. Protein: CASVLAGGETQYF. The chain couples TRBV5-1 to TRBJ2-5, with 13 bases matching TRBD2. Germline V gene sequence: CDR1 SGHRS, CDR2 YFSETQ. J gave up 5 bases and V 7 bases, and 2 bases lay outside the gene matches. This CDR3 contains 13 residues.